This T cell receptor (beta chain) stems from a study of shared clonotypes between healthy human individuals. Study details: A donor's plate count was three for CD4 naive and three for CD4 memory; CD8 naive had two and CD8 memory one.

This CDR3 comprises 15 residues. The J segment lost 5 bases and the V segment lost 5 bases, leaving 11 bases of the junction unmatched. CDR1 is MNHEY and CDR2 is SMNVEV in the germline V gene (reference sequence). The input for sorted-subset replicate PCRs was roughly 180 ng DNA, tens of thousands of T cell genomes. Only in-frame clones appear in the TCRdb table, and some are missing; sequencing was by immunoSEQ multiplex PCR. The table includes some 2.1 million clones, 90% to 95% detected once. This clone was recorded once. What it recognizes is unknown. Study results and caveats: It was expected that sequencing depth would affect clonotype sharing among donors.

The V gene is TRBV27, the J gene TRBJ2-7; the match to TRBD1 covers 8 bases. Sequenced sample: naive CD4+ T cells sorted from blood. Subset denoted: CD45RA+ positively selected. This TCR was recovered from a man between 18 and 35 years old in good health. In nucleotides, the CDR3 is TGTGCCAGCAGTCTTGAGACAGGGGTGATGAACGAGCAGTACTTC. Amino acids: CASSLETGVMNEQYF.